Below, 19 T cell receptor beta chains from the same sample are listed, as sequenced in a study of blood T cell repertoires in COVID-19. Sequencing was performed with immunoSEQ multiplex PCR; in TCRdb, only in-frame clones are kept and a portion is missing. The data show under 550,000 clones, with around 90% seen just once and roughly 0.76% held by the top ten. What was sequenced was peripheral blood. The receptors were sampled from a man aged 18 to 30 with COVID-19, enrolled during active disease.

This chain connects TRBV9 to TRBJ1-4; 9 bases fit TRBD1. The ends lost 2 bases at V and 4 bases at J; junction bases unmatched: 6. This CDR3 is 16 amino acids long. From germline, CDR1 is SGDLS and CDR2 YYNGEE. The chain's CDR3 is CASSVSGQGFNEKLFF. CDR3 DNA: TGTGCCAGCAGCGTGTCGGGACAGGGTTTTAATGAAAAACTGTTTTTT.

The rearrangement joins TRBV19 to TRBJ2-3; TRBD2 agrees at 10 bases. The CDR3 runs 15 residues. The J segment lost 9 bases and the V segment lost 1 base, leaving 7 bases of the junction unmatched. The germline V gene encodes CDR1 LNHDA and CDR2 SQIVND (reference sequence). The CDR3 DNA is TGTGCCAGTAGTATAGTTCAGCTAGCGGGGGAGACGCAGTATTTT. Translated: CASSIVQLAGETQYF.

About this clone: Within the sample, other DNA sequences also encode this same CDR3. The chain uses TRBV18 and TRBJ1-5; D is perhaps TRBD1 (5 bases). The germline gives CDR1 KGHSH, CDR2 LQKENI. CDR3 length: 14 amino acids. Trimming cost V 6 bases and J 0 bases, with 9 bases left between them. The CDR3 nucleotides are TGTGCCAGCTCCCCGGGGGGTAGCAATCAGCCCCAGCATTTT. It specifies CASSPGGSNQPQHF.

This chain joins TRBV27 and TRBJ2-7, with D possibly matching TRBD1 (6 bases). Germline V lookup: CDR1 MNHEY, CDR2 SMNVEV (reference sequence). CDR3 length: 13 amino acids. V was cut by 4 bases and J by 2 bases, with 9 bases left in between. The CDR3 loop is CASSWTAAYEQYF. Written as DNA, the CDR3 is TGTGCCAGCAGTTGGACAGCGGCCTACGAGCAGTACTTC.

The J gene is TRBJ2-5, the V gene TRBV7-2; TRBD2 matches 10 bases. Germline loops: CDR1 SGHTA, CDR2 FQGNSA. The V gene end was trimmed by 1 base and the J gene end by 5 bases; junction bases not matched to a gene: 7. There are 16 residues in the CDR3. CDR3 sequence: CASSLVPSGSSETQYF. The CDR3 region has the DNA TGTGCCAGCAGCTTAGTCCCTAGCGGGAGTAGCGAGACCCAGTACTTC.

This clone came up a few times. The V call is TRBV2, the J call TRBJ2-1, with TRBD2 as a possible D gene (5 bases). Trimming pared 0 bases from V and 7 bases from J, leaving 13 bases between. This CDR3 has 15 amino acids. Germline CDR1 reads SNHLY; CDR2 reads FYNNEI. The CDR3 protein is CASSEAGLAWNEQFF. In nucleotides, the CDR3 is TGTGCCAGCAGTGAAGCGGGTTTAGCGTGGAATGAGCAGTTCTTC.

The chain carries TRBV2 and TRBJ1-1, with D tentatively TRBD1 (6 bases). The CDR3 totals 14 residues. Germline CDR1 and CDR2: SNHLY and FYNNEI. V was pared by 5 bases and J by 0 bases, with 10 bases between. In nucleotides, the CDR3 is TGTGCCAGCAGTCCCTGGACAGTGAACACTGAAGCTTTCTTT. The encoded protein is CASSPWTVNTEAFF.

The rearrangement uses TRBV29-1 and TRBJ1-6; TRBD1 might be the D (6 bases). The germline V and J ends were trimmed by 4 bases and 13 bases, with 17 bases remaining between them. This CDR3 is 13 amino acids long. CDR1 and CDR2 from the germline V gene are SQVTM and ANQGSEA. The chain's CDR3 is CSVGDREGGPLHF. CDR3 nucleotides: TGCAGCGTTGGGGATAGGGAAGGGGGTCCCCTCCACTTT.

V is TRBV19 and J is TRBJ1-2, with D tentatively TRBD1 (5 bases). V lost 1 base and J lost 5, with 11 bases in between. The CDR3 sequence is 14 residues long. Germline CDR1 is LNHDA and CDR2 is SQIVND (reference sequence). CDR3 region: CASSIASGLYGYTF. The DNA for the CDR3 is TGTGCCAGTAGTATAGCTTCGGGACTTTATGGCTACACCTTC.

V is TRBV7-9 and J is TRBJ2-1, with 13 nucleotides matching TRBD2. Germline V gene lookup returns CDR1 SEHNR and CDR2 FQNEAQ (reference sequence). V lost 5 bases, J lost 5 bases, and 3 bases stayed unmatched. The CDR3 length is 15 residues. The CDR3 DNA reads TGTGCCAGCAGCCGACTAGCGGGAGGAAACAATGAGCAGTTCTTC. This translates into CASSRLAGGNNEQFF.

The chain links TRBV6-2 or TRBV6-3 to TRBJ2-1, with D unclear. Trimming removed 4 bases at V and 14 bases at J, with 15 bases between. The CDR3 is made up of 12 amino acids. Germline CDR1 and CDR2: MNHEY and SVGEGT. Here the CDR3 reads CASSSDSGEEFF. As DNA, the CDR3 is TGTGCCAGCAGTTCCGATAGTGGAGAGGAGTTCTTC.

The V call is TRBV28, the J call TRBJ2-1; 8 bases map to TRBD1. The CDR3 loop spans 14 amino acids. The germline gives CDR1 MDHEN, CDR2 SYDVKM. V lost 6 bases to trimming and J lost 6 bases; unmatched junction nucleotides: 7. CDR3 coding DNA: TGTGCCAGCAGAAGACAGGGGTCCAGCAATGAGCAGTTCTTC. It is translated as CASRRQGSSNEQFF.

V gene TRBV3-1 (or the pseudogene TRBV3-2) combines with J gene TRBJ1-5; D call uncertain. The ends were cut back, 1 base at V and 4 bases at J, with 5 bases in the middle. CDR1 is LGHDT, CDR2 YNNKEL, per germline (reference sequence). This CDR3 spans 13 amino acids. CDR3 DNA: TGTGCCAGCAGCCAAGCCGGGAATCAGCCCCAGCATTTT. Encoded protein: CASSQAGNQPQHF.

A few counts support this clone. The chain couples TRBV2 to TRBJ1-5; 9 positions agree with TRBD1. The CDR3 runs to 14 residues. Germline CDR1 and CDR2: SNHLY and FYNNEI. V was clipped by 6 bases and J by 5 bases; unmatched bases: 5. The CDR3 here is CASRARTGDQPQHF. The CDR3 DNA is TGTGCCAGCAGGGCCCGGACAGGGGATCAGCCCCAGCATTTT.

This clone was counted a single time. This chain connects TRBV2 to TRBJ2-2, with a tentative D call TRBD1 (5 bases). There are 14 residues in the CDR3. CDR1 is SNHLY, CDR2 FYNNEI, per germline. Deletions cut 7 bases from V and 3 bases from J, with 12 bases between. This chain's CDR3 is CASTWGVDTGELFF. Here the CDR3 DNA reads TGTGCCAGCACCTGGGGCGTGGACACCGGGGAGCTGTTTTTT.

The V and J genes are TRBV3-1 (or the pseudogene TRBV3-2) and TRBJ1-1; no reliable D call. CDR3 size: 12 residues. V shed 1 base and J shed 7 bases, with 7 bases lying between them. Looked up from germline, CDR1 is LGHDT and CDR2 is YNNKEL (reference sequence). The DNA for the CDR3 is TGTGCCAGCAGCCAAGGAGGAGGTGAAGCTTTCTTT. This sequence encodes CASSQGGGEAFF.

The chain is built from TRBV27 and TRBJ2-7, with TRBD1 matching 10 bases. The CDR3 covers 14 residues. V shed 5 bases and J 3 bases; nucleotides not matched to a gene: 4. The V gene's germline CDR1 is MNHEY and CDR2 SMNVEV (reference sequence). CDR3 region: CASSSRTGGYEQYF. For the CDR3, the DNA is TGTGCCAGCAGTAGCAGGACAGGGGGCTACGAGCAGTACTTC.

This clone was counted a single time. This specimen includes other DNA sequences encoding the same CDR3. The rearrangement links TRBV11-2 to TRBJ2-2; D is unresolved. V lost 1 base, J lost 2 bases, and 8 bases lay in between. There are 15 residues in the CDR3. Germline V gene data show CDR1 as SGHAT and CDR2 as FQNNGV. CDR3 region: CASSLVSGNTGELFF. The DNA for the CDR3 is TGTGCCAGCAGCTTAGTCTCAGGAAACACCGGGGAGCTGTTTTTT.

The genes are TRBV29-1 and TRBJ1-2, with D possibly TRBD1 on 5 matching bases. Germline V gene lookup returns CDR1 SQVTM and CDR2 ANQGSEA. This CDR3 is 13 amino acids long. The chain's CDR3 is CTVTTALNYGYTF. In DNA form, the CDR3 reads TGCACCGTGACGACAGCCTTGAACTATGGCTACACCTTC.